This entry concerns a single TCR beta chain. What it recognizes is unknown. This sample is drawn from a study of blood T cells in healthy people across ages. Overall study findings and caveats: No conclusive comparison of naive versus antigen-experienced cells was possible with unsorted PBMCs.

Primed by a sample-barcoded 5' primer and a J-beta primer mix, a second PCR proceeded for 7 to 11 cycles. TCRdb used MiXCR to reprocess the 5' RACE reads, holding one entry per CDR3 protein. The sample comprises more than 1 million distinct CDR3 sequences, 35% to 50% of which are singletons, and approximately 19% rests with the top ten. With 3 bases clipped from V and 7 bases from J, the junction kept 8 bases outside the gene matches. The CDR3 totals 15 residues. Germline assignment: CDR1 LGHNA and CDR2 YNFKEQ. The sample providers were healthy Caucasian people from Russia, aged roughly 6 to 95. The clonotype originates from a woman between 55 and 75 years old in good health. Sequencing used blood. This chain links TRBV4-2 with TRBJ2-3; 9 bases are shared with TRBD1. The DNA for the CDR3 is TGTGCCAGCAGCCACTCGACAGGGGGGATGAATACGCAGTATTTT. Encoded protein: CASSHSTGGMNTQYF.